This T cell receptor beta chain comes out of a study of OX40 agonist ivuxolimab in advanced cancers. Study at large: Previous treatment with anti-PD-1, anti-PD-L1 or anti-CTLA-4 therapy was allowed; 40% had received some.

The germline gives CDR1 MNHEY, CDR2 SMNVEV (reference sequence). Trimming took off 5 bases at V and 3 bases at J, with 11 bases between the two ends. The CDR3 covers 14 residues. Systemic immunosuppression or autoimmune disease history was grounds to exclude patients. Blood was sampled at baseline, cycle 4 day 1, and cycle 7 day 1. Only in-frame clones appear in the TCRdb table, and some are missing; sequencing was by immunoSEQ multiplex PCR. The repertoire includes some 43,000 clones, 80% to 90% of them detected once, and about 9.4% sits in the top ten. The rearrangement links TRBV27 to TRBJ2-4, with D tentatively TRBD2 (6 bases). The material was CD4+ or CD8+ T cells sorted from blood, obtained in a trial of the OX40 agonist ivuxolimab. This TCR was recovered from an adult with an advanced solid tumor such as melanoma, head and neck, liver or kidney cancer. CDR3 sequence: CASSPLGGKNIQYF. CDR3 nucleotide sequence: TGTGCCAGCAGTCCCCTCGGGGGCAAAAACATTCAGTACTTC.